Following are 30 T cell receptor beta chains from one sample sequenced in a study of molecular identifiers for immune sequencing clone quantification. TCRdb reprocessed the PCR reads via MiXCR and lists one record per CDR3 protein. The table records about 320,000 distinct CDR3 sequences, roughly a quarter of them present only once. The specimen sequenced was naive CD8+ T cells from blood, with Jurkat cell RNA spiked in. Subset of the sample: FACS-sorted CD8+CD4-CCR7+CD45RA+ naive T cells. These receptors came from a human donor in good health. Some libraries in this study had Jurkat cell RNA spiked in.

This clonotype has a handful of counts. CDR3 sequence (DNA): TGTGCCAGCAGCTCAGTTCTGGGGGCTCTATCTTACAATGAGCAGTTCTTC. Translated, it gives CASSSVLGALSYNEQFF. The chain couples TRBV11-2 to TRBJ2-1, with D possibly matching TRBD1 (6 bases). The CDR3 totals 17 residues. Germline CDR1 and CDR2: SGHAT and FQNNGV. V lost 4 bases, J lost 4 bases, and 20 bases lay in between. The whole variable domain, filled in from reference TRBV11-2 and TRBJ2-1, reads EAGVAQSPRYKIIEKRQSVAFWCNPISGHATLYWYQQILGQGPKLLIQFQNNGVVDDSQLPKDRFSAERLKGVDSTLKIQPAKLEDSAVYLCASSSVLGALSYNEQFFGPGTRLTVL.

This clonotype was seen only a few times. Germline is not matched at one junction end, which may reflect a read error. The J gene is TRBJ2-6, the V gene TRBV12-3 or TRBV12-4, with D possibly being TRBD1 or TRBD2 (5 bases each). This CDR3 comprises 13 residues. CDR3 DNA sequence: TGTGCCAGCAGAGACTCCGGGGCCAACGCCCTGACTTTC. Amino acid sequence: CASRDSGANALTF.

This clonotype was picked up a small number of times. This rearrangement joins TRBV6-6 to TRBJ2-3; D possibly corresponds to TRBD2 (5 bases). From germline, CDR1 is MNHNY and CDR2 SVGAGI (reference sequence). The CDR3 sequence is 14 residues long. V was cut by 6 bases and J by 3 bases, with 13 bases left in between. The CDR3 spells CASSSGRGTDTQYF. CDR3 DNA sequence: TGTGCCAGCAGCTCCGGTCGGGGAACAGATACGCAGTATTTT.

This clonotype was observed a single time. Given a much more abundant clone one base away, this may be a read error. No conserved phenylalanine or tryptophan ends this CDR3, so it is likely a read error. The V and J genes are TRBV2 and TRBJ2-7; 7 nucleotides line up with TRBD1. CDR1 SNHLY and CDR2 FYNNEI come from the germline V gene. The CDR3 consists of 15 residues. V lost 3 bases to trimming and J lost 3 bases; unmatched junction nucleotides: 8. The CDR3 reads CASSDTGVIVYEQYS. The CDR3 DNA sequence: TGTGCCAGCAGTGACACAGGGGTCATAGTCTACGAGCAGTACTCC.

Turning to this clonotype: Relative to the germline gene, one junction end is altered; a read error may explain this. The V and J genes are TRBV4-3 and TRBJ2-3, with unresolved D. CDR3 size: 15 residues. The germline CDR1 and CDR2 sequences are LGHNA and YSLEER. CDR3 protein: CARSQARAPTDTQYF. The CDR3 DNA reads TGCGCCCGCAGCCAAGCGCGCGCACCTACAGATACGCAGTATTTT.

In its sample, this clonotype was seen a few times. The chain is built from TRBV27 and TRBJ2-5; no clear D gene. The CDR3 has 15 amino acids. Per germline, CDR1 MNHEY and CDR2 SMNVEV (reference sequence). V shed 0 bases and J shed 0 bases, with 8 bases lying between them. Here the CDR3 reads CASSLSLGYQETQYF. The CDR3 bases are TGTGCCAGCAGTTTATCTCTGGGGTACCAAGAGACCCAGTACTTC.

The rearrangement joins TRBV2 to TRBJ1-5; 7 bases line up with TRBD1. V gave up 0 bases and J gave up 6 bases; unmatched junction bases: 5. Germline V lookup: CDR1 SNHLY, CDR2 FYNNEI. The CDR3 has 15 residues. This CDR3 is CASSEAPAGGQPQHF. The CDR3 DNA is TGTGCCAGCAGTGAAGCCCCAGCAGGGGGTCAGCCCCAGCATTTT. The variable domain in full, completed from reference TRBV2 and TRBJ1-5, reads EPEVTQTPSHQVTQMGQEVILRCVPISNHLYFYWYRQILGQKVEFLVSFYNNEISEKSEIFDDQFSVERPDGSNFTLKIRSTKLEDSAMYFCASSEAPAGGQPQHFGDGTRLSIL.

As regards this clonotype: Possible read error: a much larger clone is one base away. The CDR3 bases are TGTGCCAGCAGTTTCTCGGTTTCTGGGGCCAACGTCGTGACTTTC. Amino acid sequence: CASSFSVSGANVVTF. The gene calls are TRBV12-3 or TRBV12-4 and TRBJ2-6, with a possible D match to TRBD1 (5 bases). This CDR3 has 15 residues.

This clonotype was seen a handful of times. This chain joins TRBV28 and TRBJ1-1; TRBD1 matches at 8 bases. The CDR3 extends over 15 amino acids. From germline, CDR1 is MDHEN and CDR2 SYDVKM. With 2 bases clipped from V and 4 bases from J, the junction kept 6 bases outside the gene matches. CDR3 nucleotides: TGTGCCAGCAGTTTAGGACCAGGGACAGGCACTGAAGCTTTCTTT. This encodes CASSLGPGTGTEAFF.

There are a few counts of this clonotype. The genes are TRBV20-1 and TRBJ2-1; D remains unclear. There are 13 residues in the CDR3. Germline V gene sequence: CDR1 DFQATT, CDR2 SNEGSKA (reference sequence). V gave up 1 base and J gave up 9 bases, with 13 bases separating them. The DNA for the CDR3 is TGCAGTGCTAGAGGGGTCAATGGGGTTGAGCAGTTCTTC. Its protein is CSARGVNGVEQFF.

This clonotype was recorded many times. The chain's CDR3 is CASSLTGRNQPQHF. The CDR3 nucleotides read TGCGCCAGCAGCTTGACTGGCCGTAATCAGCCCCAGCATTTT. The chain couples TRBV5-1 to TRBJ1-5; D call uncertain. Germline-derived CDR1 and CDR2 are SGHRS and YFSETQ. V was clipped by 1 base and J by 4 bases, with 9 bases between them. This CDR3 has 14 residues.

The sample holds many counts of this clonotype. The V gene is TRBV28, the J gene TRBJ2-3; 12 nucleotides align to TRBD2. The CDR3 spans 13 residues. Germline CDR1 is MDHEN and CDR2 is SYDVKM. J gave up 5 bases and V 8 bases, and 2 bases lay outside the gene matches. The CDR3 DNA follows: TGTGCCAGCGGACTAGCGGGAATAGATACGCAGTATTTT. Amino acids: CASGLAGIDTQYF.

On this clonotype itself: A much larger clone lies one base from this, so it may be a read error. Likely a read error: the CDR3 ends without its conserved phenylalanine or tryptophan. The gene calls are TRBV5-6 and TRBJ1-1; D not resolved. V was shortened by 5 bases and J by 3 bases, with 14 bases between the two germline ends. Germline CDR1 is SGHDT and CDR2 is YYEEEE. This CDR3 has 14 amino acids. This chain's CDR3 is CASRDWTVHTEAFS. The CDR3 DNA follows: TGTGCCAGCAGGGATTGGACGGTCCACACTGAAGCTTTCTCT.

The rearrangement joins TRBV7-3 to TRBJ2-2; D remains ambiguous. This CDR3 is built from 17 residues. Germline lookup yields CDR1 SGHTA and CDR2 FQGTGA. Trimming removed 2 bases at V and 0 bases at J, with 13 bases between. The CDR3 spells CASSLDSSYSNTGELFF. The CDR3 region has the DNA TGTGCCAGCAGCTTAGATTCCAGTTACTCGAACACCGGGGAGCTGTTTTTT.

The sample holds many counts of this clonotype. The chain uses TRBV29-1 and TRBJ1-1, with TRBD1 identical over 7 bases. Germline trimming cut 3 bases from V and 7 bases from J; bases unmatched to any gene: 8. CDR1 SQVTM and CDR2 ANQGSEA come from the germline V gene. The length of the CDR3 is 13 residues. The CDR3 nucleotides read TGCAGCGTTGATAGCCACACAGGGGTTGAAGCTTTCTTT. This codes for CSVDSHTGVEAFF.

V is TRBV30 and J is TRBJ2-7; D might be TRBD1 (6 bases). CDR1 is GTSNPN and CDR2 is SVGIG in the germline V gene (reference sequence). The CDR3 consists of 13 residues. Trimming removed 1 base from V and 7 bases from J, with 14 bases in between. This CDR3 reads CAWSEMGAEEQYF. In DNA, the CDR3 is TGTGCCTGGAGTGAGATGGGGGCGGAAGAGCAGTACTTC.

With respect to this clonotype: A much larger clone lies a single base off, so this may be a read error. V and J are TRBV6-6 and TRBJ1-3; no clear D. Germline V gene lookup returns CDR1 MNHNY and CDR2 SVGAGI (reference sequence). The length of the CDR3 is 13 residues. The CDR3: CTSLESSGNTIYF. For the CDR3, the DNA is TGTACCAGCCTGGAGAGCTCTGGAAACACCATATATTTT.

This clonotype was picked up many times. V usage is TRBV29-1 and J usage is TRBJ1-1, with 10 nucleotides matching TRBD1. V shed 7 bases, J shed 6 bases, and the junction held 8 bases outside the gene matches. CDR3 length equals 13 residues. The germline V gene has CDR1 SQVTM and CDR2 ANQGSEA. The CDR3 DNA reads as TGCAGCGGCGGGACAGGGGAATACTCTGAAGCTTTCTTT. This translates into CSGGTGEYSEAFF.

V is TRBV6-5 and J is TRBJ2-1; 7 nucleotides match TRBD1. V was pared by 2 bases and J by 6 bases, with 13 bases of the junction left unmatched. CDR1 and CDR2 (germline): MNHEY, SVGAGI. CDR3 length: 17 amino acids. The CDR3 is CASSYPRSGQFGNEQFF. The CDR3, as DNA: TGTGCCAGCAGTTACCCTCGATCGGGACAGTTCGGCAATGAGCAGTTCTTC.

The chain combines TRBV5-4 with TRBJ2-5; D unclear. V lost 7 bases to trimming and J lost 0 bases, with 13 bases between them. There are 14 residues in the CDR3. Germline CDR1 SGHNT, CDR2 YYREEE (reference sequence). CDR3 residues: CASYHSLNQETQYF. The CDR3 DNA is TGTGCCAGCTACCATAGCCTAAACCAAGAGACCCAGTACTTC.

Of note for this clonotype: A read error is possible here, since a much larger clone lies one base away. The chain combines TRBV14 with TRBJ1-1, with D unresolved. V was shortened by 4 bases and J by 4 bases, with 10 bases between the two germline ends. Germline V gene data show CDR1 as SGHDN and CDR2 as FVKESK. This CDR3 contains 13 residues. The chain's CDR3 is CASSRRNSTEAFF. The CDR3 nucleotides read TGTGCCAGCAGCCGGAGGAACAGCACTGAAGCTTTCTTT.

The chain links TRBV20-1 to TRBJ1-2; 8 nucleotides align to TRBD1. This CDR3 has 16 residues. The germline CDR1 and CDR2 sequences are DFQATT and SNEGSKA (reference sequence). V lost 3 bases and J lost 0; bases outside the gene matches: 9. CDR3 in amino acids: CSARENGQGANYGYTF. The CDR3, as DNA: TGCAGTGCTAGGGAGAATGGACAGGGAGCTAACTATGGCTACACCTTC.

This clonotype was counted a few times. For the CDR3, the DNA is TGTGCCAGCAGTGACCGCAACAGGGGGCAAAATCAGCCCCAGCATTTT. This gives the protein CASSDRNRGQNQPQHF. V and J are TRBV12-3 or TRBV12-4 and TRBJ1-5, with 9 bases identical to TRBD1. This CDR3 comprises 16 residues. Trimming removed 5 bases from V and 4 bases from J; junction bases left unmatched: 9.

A remark on this clonotype: Being one base from a much bigger clone, this may be a read error. This chain links TRBV28 with TRBJ2-5; D ambiguous. Germline V gene sequence: CDR1 MDHEN, CDR2 SYDVKM. Trimming left V 3 bases short and J 0 bases short, with 11 bases between. CDR3 size: 15 residues. CDR3 loop: CASSLFRPYQETQYF. The CDR3 DNA reads TGTGCCAGCAGTTTGTTCAGACCGTACCAAGAGACCCAGTACTTC.

This clonotype has only a few counts. The rearrangement joins TRBV20-1 to TRBJ2-2; 11 bases line up with TRBD2. Looked up from germline, CDR1 is DFQATT and CDR2 is SNEGSKA (reference sequence). The CDR3 is 16 amino acids. With 3 bases clipped from V and 0 bases from J, the junction kept 3 bases outside the gene matches. The DNA of the CDR3 is TGCAGTGCTAGGTCGACTAGCGGGGCGAACACCGGGGAGCTGTTTTTT. Encoded protein: CSARSTSGANTGELFF.

The rearrangement joins TRBV20-1 to TRBJ2-1, with a weak D call TRBD1 (6 bases). The V end lost 5 bases, the J end lost 6 bases, and 17 bases lay between the germline ends. From germline, CDR1 is DFQATT and CDR2 SNEGSKA (reference sequence). CDR3 size: 14 residues. The CDR3 region is CSALQGFVPNEQFF. The CDR3 DNA reads TGCAGTGCTCTACAGGGCTTCGTACCCAATGAGCAGTTCTTC.

This clonotype was seen at least ten times. The rearrangement joins TRBV4-3 to TRBJ1-2, with 7 bases lining up with TRBD1. Unmatched junction bases numbered 3, after V lost 0 bases and J lost 2 bases. This CDR3 has 15 residues. Germline V gene data show CDR1 as LGHNA and CDR2 as YSLEER. The CDR3 coding sequence is TGCGCCAGCAGCCAAGAGACAGGGATGAACTATGGCTACACCTTC. It encodes CASSQETGMNYGYTF.

This clonotype was found many times. This chain uses TRBV20-1 with TRBJ2-3, with D tentatively TRBD1 or TRBD2 (5 bases each). Trimming took off 0 bases at V and 1 base at J, with 11 bases between the two ends. Germline V lookup: CDR1 DFQATT, CDR2 SNEGSKA (reference sequence). This CDR3 spans 15 amino acids. This CDR3 reads CSARDIRGGTDTQYF. As DNA, the CDR3 is TGCAGTGCTAGAGATATAAGGGGAGGCACAGATACGCAGTATTTT.

This clonotype was seen ten or more times. The chain is built from TRBV6-5 and TRBJ1-1, with a tentative D call TRBD1 (5 bases). The V end lost 2 bases, the J end lost 8 bases, and 9 bases lay between the germline ends. This CDR3 comprises 12 residues. Per germline, CDR1 MNHEY and CDR2 SVGAGI. The DNA of the CDR3 is TGTGCCAGCAGTTACGGTGGGGCCGAAGCTTTCTTT. This gives the protein CASSYGGAEAFF.

A remark on this clonotype: A much bigger clone sits one base away, suggesting this may be a read error. For the CDR3, the DNA is TGCGCCCCTTCGTTGGGGCGCGGCGCTGAAGCTTTCTTT. This codes for CAPSLGRGAEAFF. The chain has TRBV5-1 and TRBJ1-1; the D gene is possibly TRBD1 (5 bases). This CDR3 is built from 13 residues. CDR1 and CDR2 (germline): SGHRS, YFSETQ. Trimming took 10 bases from V and 6 from J, leaving 19 bases between them.